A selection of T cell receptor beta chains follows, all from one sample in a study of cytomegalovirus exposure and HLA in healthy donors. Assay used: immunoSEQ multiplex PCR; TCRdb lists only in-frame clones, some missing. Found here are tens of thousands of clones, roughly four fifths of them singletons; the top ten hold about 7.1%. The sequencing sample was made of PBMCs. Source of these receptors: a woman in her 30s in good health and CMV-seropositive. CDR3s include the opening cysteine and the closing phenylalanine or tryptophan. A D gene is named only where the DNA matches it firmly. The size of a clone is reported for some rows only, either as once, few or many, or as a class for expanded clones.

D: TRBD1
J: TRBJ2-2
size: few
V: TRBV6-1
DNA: TGTGCCAGCAGGGACAGGGGGCAGGCCGGGGAGCTGTTTTTT
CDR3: CASRDRGQAGELFF

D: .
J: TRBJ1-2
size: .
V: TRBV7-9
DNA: TGTGCCAGCAGTCACGGAAGGGGTCTCTATGGCTACACCTTC
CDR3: CASSHGRGLYGYTF

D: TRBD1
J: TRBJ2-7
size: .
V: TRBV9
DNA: TGTGCCAGCAGCCCCCGTGGGACAGGGGTATACGAGCAGTACTTC
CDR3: CASSPRGTGVYEQYF

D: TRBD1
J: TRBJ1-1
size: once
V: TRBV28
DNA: TGTGCCAGCAGTCCGACAGGGGATAAAAAAACTGAAGCTTTCTTT
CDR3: CASSPTGDKKTEAFF

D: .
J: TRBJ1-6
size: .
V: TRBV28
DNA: TGTGCCAGCAGTTTATCCGACAGTTCACCCCTCCACTTT
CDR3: CASSLSDSSPLHF

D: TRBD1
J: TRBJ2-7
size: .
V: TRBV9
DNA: TGTGCCAGCAGCGAAGGGACAGCCGGCTCCTACGAGCAGTACTTC
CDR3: CASSEGTAGSYEQYF

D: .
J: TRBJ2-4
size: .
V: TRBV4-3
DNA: TGCGCCAGCAGCCAAGATCTCGTAAAAAACATTCAGTACTTC
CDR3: CASSQDLVKNIQYF

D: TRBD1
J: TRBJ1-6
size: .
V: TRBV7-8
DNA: TGTGCCAGCAGCTCGACAGGGCAGAATTCACCCCTCCACTTT
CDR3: CASSSTGQNSPLHF

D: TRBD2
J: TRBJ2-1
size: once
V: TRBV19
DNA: TGTGCCAGTAGTATAGGGGAACCGGGACTAGCGGGTGACAATGAGCAGTTCTTC
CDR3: CASSIGEPGLAGDNEQFF

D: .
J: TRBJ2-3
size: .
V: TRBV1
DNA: TGCACCAGCAGCCAAGATACCAATCGCCAGCGGGAGGAGACAGATACGCAGTATTTT
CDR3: CTSSQDTNRQREETDTQYF

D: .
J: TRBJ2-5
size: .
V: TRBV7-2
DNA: TGTGCCAGCAGCCGCCGGGGTGATGGGCAAGAGACCCAGTACTTC
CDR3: CASSRRGDGQETQYF

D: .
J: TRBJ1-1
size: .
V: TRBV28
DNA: TGTGCCAGCAGTTTTTTAACTGAAGCTTTCTTT
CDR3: CASSFLTEAFF

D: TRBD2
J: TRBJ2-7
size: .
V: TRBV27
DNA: TGTGCCAGCAGTTTTCTTGGGGGAGGGCCCTACGAGCAGTACTTC
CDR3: CASSFLGGGPYEQYF

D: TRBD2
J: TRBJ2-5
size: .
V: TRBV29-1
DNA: TGCAGCGCCACGGGGGGTTTTCAAGAGACCCAGTACTTC
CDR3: CSATGGFQETQYF

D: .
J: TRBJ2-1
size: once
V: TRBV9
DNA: TGTGCCAGCAGCGTACTAGCGAGCTCCTACAATGAGCAGTTCTTC
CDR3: CASSVLASSYNEQFF

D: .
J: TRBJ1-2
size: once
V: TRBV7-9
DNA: TGTGCCAGCAGCCCGTACGCGGCGACAGGCATTTATGGCTACACCTTC
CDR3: CASSPYAATGIYGYTF

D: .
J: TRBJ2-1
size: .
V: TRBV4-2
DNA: TGTGCCAGCAGCCAACTAACCGGGTCCTACAATGAGCAGTTCTTC
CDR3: CASSQLTGSYNEQFF

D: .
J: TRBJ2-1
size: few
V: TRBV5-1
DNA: TGCGCCAGCAGCAACCAAAAGGCGGCATACAATGAGCAGTTCTTC
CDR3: CASSNQKAAYNEQFF

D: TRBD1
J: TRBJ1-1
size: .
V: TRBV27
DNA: TGTGCCAGCAGCATACTTCAGGGGGCCCCTGAAGCTTTCTTT
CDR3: CASSILQGAPEAFF

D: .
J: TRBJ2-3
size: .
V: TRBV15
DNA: TGTGCCACCAGCAGAGGGGGACTTTCAGATACGCAGTATTTT
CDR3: CATSRGGLSDTQYF

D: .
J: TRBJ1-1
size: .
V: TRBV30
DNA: TGTGCCTGGACAGGGGACACTGAAGCTTTCTTT
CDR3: CAWTGDTEAFF

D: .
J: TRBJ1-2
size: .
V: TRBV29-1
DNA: TGCAGCGTGTGGGACATCTATGGCTACACCTTC
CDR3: CSVWDIYGYTF

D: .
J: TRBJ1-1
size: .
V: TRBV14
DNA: TGTGCCAGCAGCCCACAGGGTAGGAACACTGAAGCTTTCTTT
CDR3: CASSPQGRNTEAFF

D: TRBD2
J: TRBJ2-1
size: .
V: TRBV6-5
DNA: TGTGCCAGCAGAATAGCGGGAGAAGGATATGAGCAGTTCTTC
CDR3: CASRIAGEGYEQFF

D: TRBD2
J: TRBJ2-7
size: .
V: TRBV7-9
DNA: TGTGCCAGCAGCCCCCGACCTAGCGGGAGCTACGAGCAGTACTTC
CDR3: CASSPRPSGSYEQYF

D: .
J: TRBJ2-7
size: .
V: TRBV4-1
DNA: TGCGCCAGCAGCCACCGAACAGGATACGAGCAGTACTTC
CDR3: CASSHRTGYEQYF

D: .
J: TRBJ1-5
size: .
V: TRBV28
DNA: TGTGCCAGCAGTTTAGGGCGACGCGGGTATCAGCCCCAGCATTTT
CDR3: CASSLGRRGYQPQHF

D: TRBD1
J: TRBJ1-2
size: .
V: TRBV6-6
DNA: TGTGCCAGCACCACAGGGGGTTACTATGGCTACACCTTC
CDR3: CASTTGGYYGYTF

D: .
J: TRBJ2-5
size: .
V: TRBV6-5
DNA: TGTGCCAGCAGTTACTCGGCCGGGAGTCTCGAGACCCAGTACTTC
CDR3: CASSYSAGSLETQYF

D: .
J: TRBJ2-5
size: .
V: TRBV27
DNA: TGTGCCAGCAGTTTATCGGTGGGGGGTGAGACCCAGTACTTC
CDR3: CASSLSVGGETQYF

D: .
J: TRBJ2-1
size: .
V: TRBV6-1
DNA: TGTGCCAGCAGTGTTTGGGGGACTTGGTACAATGAGCAGTTCTTC
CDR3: CASSVWGTWYNEQFF

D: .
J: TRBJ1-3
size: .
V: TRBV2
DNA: TGTGCCAGCAGTAATTGGATAGGAGTCTCTGGAAACACCATATATTTT
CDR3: CASSNWIGVSGNTIYF

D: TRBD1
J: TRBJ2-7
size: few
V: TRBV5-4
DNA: TGTGCCAGCAGCTTGGGGACAGGGGGAGTGTACGAGCAGTACTTC
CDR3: CASSLGTGGVYEQYF

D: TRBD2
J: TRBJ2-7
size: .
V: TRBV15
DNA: TGTGCCACCAGGACTAGCGGAGGCTACGAGCAGTACTTC
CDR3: CATRTSGGYEQYF

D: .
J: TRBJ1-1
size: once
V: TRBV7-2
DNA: TGTGCCAGCAGCTCCCCGACGGGGAGGGAGAACACTGAAGCTTTCTTT
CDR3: CASSSPTGRENTEAFF

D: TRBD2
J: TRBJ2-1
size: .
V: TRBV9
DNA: TGTGCCAGCAACCCGGGACTAGCCCCAAGGGGGCAGTTCTTC
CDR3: CASNPGLAPRGQFF

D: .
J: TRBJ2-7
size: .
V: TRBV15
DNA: TGTGCCACCAGCACGGACCCTGGAGGCCACGAGCAGTACTTC
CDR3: CATSTDPGGHEQYF

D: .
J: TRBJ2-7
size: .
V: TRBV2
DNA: TGTGCCAGCTCACGGGATCTCACCTACGAGCAGTACTTC
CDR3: CASSRDLTYEQYF

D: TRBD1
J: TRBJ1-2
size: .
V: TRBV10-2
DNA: TGCGCCAGCAGTGAGTGGGGGACAGGGGAGATCTATGGCTACACCTTC
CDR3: CASSEWGTGEIYGYTF

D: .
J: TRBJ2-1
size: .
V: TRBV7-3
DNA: TGTGCCAGCAGCTCCCGGACAGATTACAATGAGCAGTTCTTC
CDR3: CASSSRTDYNEQFF

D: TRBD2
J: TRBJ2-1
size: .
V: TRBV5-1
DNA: TGCGCCAGCAGCAGAGCTAGCGGCGGGGCCCACAATGAGCAGTTCTTC
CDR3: CASSRASGGAHNEQFF

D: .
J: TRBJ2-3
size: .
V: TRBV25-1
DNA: TGTGCCAGCTCGAGCACAGATACGCAGTATTTT
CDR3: CASSSTDTQYF

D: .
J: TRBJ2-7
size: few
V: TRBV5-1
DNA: TGCGCCAGCAGCTTGGAGGAGTCCGAGCAGTACTTC
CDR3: CASSLEESEQYF

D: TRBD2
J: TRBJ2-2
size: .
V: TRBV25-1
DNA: TGTGCCAGCAGTCTACGACTAGCGGGAGGGCCAAGGACCGGGGAGCTGTTTTTT
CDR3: CASSLRLAGGPRTGELFF

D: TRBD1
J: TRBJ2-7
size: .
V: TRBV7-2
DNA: TGTGCCAGCAGCAGCCGGACAGGGAGCTCCTACGAGCAGTACTTC
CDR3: CASSSRTGSSYEQYF

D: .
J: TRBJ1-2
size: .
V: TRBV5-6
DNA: TGTGCCAGCAGCATTAGTGGAGCCTACTATGGCTACACCTTC
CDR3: CASSISGAYYGYTF